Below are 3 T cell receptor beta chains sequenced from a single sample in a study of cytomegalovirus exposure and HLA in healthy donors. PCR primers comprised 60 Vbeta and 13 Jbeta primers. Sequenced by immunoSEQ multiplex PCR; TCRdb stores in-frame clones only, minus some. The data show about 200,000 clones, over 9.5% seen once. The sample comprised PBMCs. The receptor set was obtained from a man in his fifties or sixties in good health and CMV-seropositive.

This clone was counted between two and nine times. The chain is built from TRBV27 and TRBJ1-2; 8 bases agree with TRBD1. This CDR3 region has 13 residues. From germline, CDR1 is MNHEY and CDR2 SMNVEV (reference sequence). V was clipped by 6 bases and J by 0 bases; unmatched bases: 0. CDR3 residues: CASSRGPNYGYTF. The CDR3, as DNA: TGTGCCAGCAGCAGGGGGCCTAACTATGGCTACACCTTC.

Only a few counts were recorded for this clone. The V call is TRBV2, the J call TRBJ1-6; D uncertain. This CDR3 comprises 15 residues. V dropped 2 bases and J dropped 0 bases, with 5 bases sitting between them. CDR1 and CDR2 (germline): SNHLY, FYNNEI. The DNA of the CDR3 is TGTGCCAGCAGTGAACAGCGCTCCTATAATTCACCCCTCCACTTT. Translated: CASSEQRSYNSPLHF.

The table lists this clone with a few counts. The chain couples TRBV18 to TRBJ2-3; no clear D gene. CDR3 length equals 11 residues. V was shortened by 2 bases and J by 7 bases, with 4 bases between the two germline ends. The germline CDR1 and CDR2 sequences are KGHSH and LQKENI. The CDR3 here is CASSPDNTQYF. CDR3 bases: TGTGCCAGCTCACCAGACAATACGCAGTATTTT.